These T cell receptor beta chains were read from a single sample in a study of blood T cell repertoires in COVID-19. The table came from immunoSEQ multiplex PCR; TCRdb's copy has only in-frame clones and leaves some out. The sample lists almost 200,000 clones, about 85% occurring once. Sequenced: peripheral blood. Receptor source: a man in his 60s with COVID-19, enrolled during active disease. Each CDR3 is given with its conserved first and last residue. The order of the fields is clone size, V gene, J gene, D gene, CDR3 protein, CDR3 DNA. D genes are given only for firm matches. Clone size, where shown, is once, few, many, or a class for clones that have expanded.

>NA|TRBV4-2|TRBJ1-1|NA
CASSRRGGTEAFF
TGTGCCAGCAGCCGACGAGGGGGCACTGAAGCTTTCTTT
>NA|TRBV9|TRBJ1-2|TRBD1
CASSVGTGEYGYTF
TGTGCCAGCAGCGTGGGGACAGGGGAATACGGCTACACCTTC
>NA|TRBV4-1|TRBJ1-2|NA
CASSQEAFYGYTF
TGCGCCAGCAGCCAAGAGGCTTTCTATGGCTACACCTTC
>NA|TRBV3-1/TRBV3-2|TRBJ2-2|TRBD2
CASSQPSGTLTGELFF
TGTGCCAGCAGCCAACCTAGCGGGACTCTGACCGGGGAGCTGTTTTTT
>many|TRBV5-6|TRBJ2-7|TRBD2
CASSAGTGGHYEQYF
TGTGCCAGCAGCGCCGGGACGGGAGGGCACTACGAGCAGTACTTC
>NA|TRBV11-2|TRBJ2-7|NA
CASSLDRGWQQYF
TGTGCCAGCAGCTTAGACAGGGGCTGGCAGCAGTACTTC
>NA|TRBV11-3|TRBJ2-3|NA
CASSLAREINTQYF
TGTGCCAGCAGCTTAGCTCGGGAGATAAATACGCAGTATTTT
>NA|TRBV6-2/TRBV6-3|TRBJ1-5|TRBD1
CASSYTDRGRGNQPQHF
TGTGCCAGCAGTTACACCGACAGGGGTCGGGGCAATCAGCCCCAGCATTTT
>NA|TRBV30|TRBJ1-2|TRBD1
CAWSAERDRIEYGYTF
TGTGCCTGGAGTGCCGAACGGGACAGGATTGAATATGGCTACACCTTC
>NA|TRBV3-1/TRBV3-2|TRBJ1-2|TRBD1
CASSRRQGLDGYTF
TGTGCCAGCAGCCGGCGACAGGGATTGGATGGCTACACCTTC
>NA|TRBV5-1|TRBJ2-1|TRBD2
CASSLALAGVNEQFF
TGCGCCAGCAGCTTGGCGCTAGCGGGAGTCAATGAGCAGTTCTTC
>NA|TRBV30|TRBJ1-6|NA
CAWTLVPGVSPLHF
TGTGCCTGGACCCTAGTACCAGGGGTTTCACCCCTCCACTTT
>few|TRBV7-2|TRBJ1-4|NA
CASSFGATNEKLFF
TGTGCCAGCAGCTTCGGGGCAACTAATGAAAAACTGTTTTTT
>NA|TRBV2|TRBJ1-1|NA
CASSEHSFF
TGTGCCAGCAGTGAACATTCTTTCTTT
>NA|TRBV7-9|TRBJ2-6|NA
CASSPQQAGANVLTF
TGTGCCAGCAGCCCGCAGCAGGCCGGGGCCAACGTCCTGACTTTC
>once|TRBV10-1|TRBJ1-1|NA
CASSELQGLNTEAFF
TGCGCCAGCAGTGAGCTGCAGGGCCTGAACACTGAAGCTTTCTTT
>NA|TRBV4-2|TRBJ2-7|NA
CASSQVGGALSYEQYF
TGTGCCAGCAGCCAAGTGGGGGGTGCCCTCTCCTACGAGCAGTACTTC
>NA|TRBV7-2|TRBJ1-1|NA
CASSLAAGVTEAFF
TGTGCCAGCAGCTTAGCCGCGGGGGTAACTGAAGCTTTCTTT
>once|TRBV6-6|TRBJ1-1|NA
CASRRDSSAEAFF
TGTGCCAGCAGGCGGGACTCAAGCGCTGAAGCTTTCTTT
>NA|TRBV11-2|TRBJ1-1|NA
CASSNDWEAFF
TGTGCCAGCAGCAATGACTGGGAAGCTTTCTTT
>NA|TRBV7-2|TRBJ1-2|TRBD1
CASSLRTGDLWGYTF
TGTGCCAGCAGCTTGCGGACAGGGGATCTATGGGGCTACACCTTC
>NA|TRBV27|TRBJ1-1|NA
CASSPRGFMNTEAFF
TGTGCCAGCAGTCCTAGGGGGTTCATGAACACTGAAGCTTTCTTT
>NA|TRBV9|TRBJ2-5|NA
CASSQSGSRETQYF
TGTGCCAGCAGCCAGAGCGGGTCAAGAGAGACCCAGTACTTC
>once|TRBV9|TRBJ1-5|TRBD1
CASSGGTGDSNQPQHF
TGTGCCAGCAGCGGCGGGACAGGGGATAGCAATCAGCCCCAGCATTTT
>NA|TRBV11-2|TRBJ1-6|TRBD1
CASRRTGNSYNSPLHF
TGTGCCAGCAGGAGGACAGGGAACTCCTATAATTCACCCCTCCACTTT
>NA|TRBV6-5|TRBJ1-1|TRBD1
CASSSRTGRGTEAFF
TGTGCCAGCAGTTCTCGGACAGGGAGGGGCACTGAAGCTTTCTTT
>NA|TRBV6-4|TRBJ1-5|NA
CASSDGQGNQPQHF
TGTGCCAGCAGTGACGGGCAGGGCAATCAGCCCCAGCATTTT
>NA|TRBV5-1|TRBJ2-2|TRBD1
CASWGQGTGELFF
TGCGCCAGTTGGGGACAGGGGACCGGGGAGCTGTTTTTT
>NA|TRBV28|TRBJ1-5|TRBD1
CASSSGQGARNQPQHF
TGTGCCAGCAGTTCTGGACAGGGGGCCCGCAATCAGCCCCAGCATTTT
>NA|TRBV5-1|TRBJ2-7|NA
CASSSPDEGMTVEQYF
TGCGCCAGCAGTTCCCCCGACGAGGGCATGACGGTCGAGCAGTACTTC
>NA|TRBV11-2|TRBJ1-1|NA
CASSLDDTRGGEAFF
TGTGCCAGCAGCTTAGATGATACGAGGGGAGGAGAAGCTTTCTTT
>NA|TRBV6-6|TRBJ2-5|TRBD1
CASSYRQGGSETQYF
TGTGCCAGCAGTTATAGACAGGGGGGTTCCGAGACCCAGTACTTC
>NA|TRBV5-1|TRBJ2-1|NA
CASSLGQDSYNEQFF
TGCGCCAGCAGCTTGGGGCAGGACTCCTACAATGAGCAGTTCTTC
>NA|TRBV7-2|TRBJ2-7|NA
CASSFSGGSYEQYF
TGTGCCAGCAGCTTTTCCGGGGGCTCCTACGAGCAGTACTTC
>NA|TRBV25-1|TRBJ1-6|NA
CASRMGHQNSPLHF
TGTGCCAGCAGGATGGGACACCAAAATTCACCCCTCCACTTT
>NA|TRBV5-5|TRBJ1-2|NA
CASSRTQVINYGYTF
TGTGCCAGCAGCCGCACCCAGGTGATTAACTATGGCTACACCTTC
>NA|TRBV28|TRBJ1-4|NA
CASRRVGKLFF
TGTGCCAGCAGGAGGGTAGGAAAACTGTTTTTT
>once|TRBV5-1|TRBJ2-3|TRBD2
CASSLDLAGGSDTQYF
TGCGCCAGCAGCTTGGATCTGGCGGGAGGCTCAGATACGCAGTATTTT
>NA|TRBV5-6|TRBJ1-2|TRBD1
CASSAQGAVGYGYTF
TGTGCCAGCAGCGCACAGGGGGCGGTAGGCTATGGCTACACCTTC
>NA|TRBV6-5|TRBJ1-5|TRBD1
CASRDRDRGNQPQHF
TGTGCCAGCAGGGACCGGGACAGGGGCAATCAGCCCCAGCATTTT
>NA|TRBV2|TRBJ1-2|NA
CASSGSTRNYGYTF
TGTGCCAGCAGTGGCTCGACAAGGAACTATGGCTACACCTTC
>NA|TRBV29-1|TRBJ1-1|TRBD1
CSAQGQPNTEAFF
TGCAGCGCCCAGGGACAGCCGAACACTGAAGCTTTCTTT
>NA|TRBV6-6|TRBJ2-1|NA
CASGQTVRPNNEQFF
TGTGCCAGCGGTCAGACAGTTCGTCCAAATAATGAGCAGTTCTTC
>NA|TRBV24-1|TRBJ2-5|TRBD1
CATSDLTGDETQYF
TGTGCCACCAGTGATTTGACAGGGGACGAGACCCAGTACTTC